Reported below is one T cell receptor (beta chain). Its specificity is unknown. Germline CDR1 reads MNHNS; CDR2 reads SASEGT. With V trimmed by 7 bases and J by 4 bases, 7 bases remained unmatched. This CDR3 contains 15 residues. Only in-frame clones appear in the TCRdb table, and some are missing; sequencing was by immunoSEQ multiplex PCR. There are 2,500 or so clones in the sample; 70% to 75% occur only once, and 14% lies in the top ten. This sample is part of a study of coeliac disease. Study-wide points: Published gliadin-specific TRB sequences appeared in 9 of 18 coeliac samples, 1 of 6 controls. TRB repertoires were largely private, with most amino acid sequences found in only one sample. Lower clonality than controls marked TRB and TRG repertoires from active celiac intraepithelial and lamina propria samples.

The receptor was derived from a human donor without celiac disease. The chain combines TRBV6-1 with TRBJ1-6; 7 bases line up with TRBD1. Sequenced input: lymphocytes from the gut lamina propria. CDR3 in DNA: TGTGCCAGCACCCTAGAGACAGGGTATAATTCACCCCTCCACTTT. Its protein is CASTLETGYNSPLHF.